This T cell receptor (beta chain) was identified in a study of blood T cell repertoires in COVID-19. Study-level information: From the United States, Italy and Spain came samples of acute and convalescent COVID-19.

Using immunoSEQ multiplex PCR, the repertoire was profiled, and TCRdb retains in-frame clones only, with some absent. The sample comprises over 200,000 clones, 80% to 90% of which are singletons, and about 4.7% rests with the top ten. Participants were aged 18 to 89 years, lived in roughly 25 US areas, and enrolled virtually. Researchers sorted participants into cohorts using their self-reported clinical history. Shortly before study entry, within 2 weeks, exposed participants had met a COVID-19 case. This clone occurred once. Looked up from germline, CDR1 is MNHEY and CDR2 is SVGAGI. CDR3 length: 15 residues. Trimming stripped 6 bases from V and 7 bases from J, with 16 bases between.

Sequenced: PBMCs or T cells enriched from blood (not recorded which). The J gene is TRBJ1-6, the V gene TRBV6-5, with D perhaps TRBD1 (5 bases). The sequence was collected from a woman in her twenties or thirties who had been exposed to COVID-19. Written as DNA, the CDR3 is TGTGCCAGCAGCCTCTTTGGAGGGGACAATTCACCCCTCCACTTT. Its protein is CASSLFGGDNSPLHF.